One T cell receptor (beta chain) is described in this entry. This record belongs to a study of blood T cell repertoires in COVID-19. Method: immunoSEQ multiplex PCR; TCRdb's copy keeps in-frame clones and lacks some. The sample shows 250,000 or so clones, roughly 84% of them seen only once. The sequenced sample was peripheral blood. This TCR was sampled from a woman aged 40 to 50 who had recovered from COVID-19.

The CDR3 sequence: CASSPGPNTEAFF. The CDR3 bases are TGTGCCAGCTCACCAGGGCCGAACACTGAAGCTTTCTTT. The chain has TRBV18 and TRBJ1-1; D gene ambiguous. CDR1 and CDR2 from the germline V gene are KGHSH and LQKENI. This CDR3 is 13 amino acids long. V was pared by 2 bases and J by 1 base, with 5 bases between.